Below are 12 T cell receptor beta chains sequenced from a single sample in a study of human T cells and chemical hapten exposure. The time point here: patch test 2, 6 weeks after DPC sensitization. Treatment denoted: therapeutic diphenylcyclopropenone sensitization with weekly scalp DPC. MiXCR, applied by TCRdb to the RACE reads, yields one record per CDR3 protein. The table includes 95,000 or so distinct CDR3 sequences, about an eighth detected once. The sequences come from whole blood, collected in connection with sensitization to the hapten diphenylcyclopropenone (DPC). All receptors derive from a middle-aged woman with alopecia areata. Some clones in this sample may be carry-over from other donors' samples.

This clonotype was detected only a few times. The chain links TRBV19 to TRBJ2-7; D remains unclear. Trimming took 6 bases from V and 0 from J, leaving 9 bases between them. Germline V gene data show CDR1 as LNHDA and CDR2 as SQIVND (reference sequence). CDR3 size: 13 residues. The CDR3 is CASSYLGSYEQYF. CDR3 DNA sequence: TGTGCCAGTAGCTACTTGGGCTCCTACGAGCAGTACTTC.

To note about this clonotype: This may be a read error, as it is one base from a much larger clone. The rearrangement joins TRBV20-1 to TRBJ1-1; tentatively, D is TRBD1 (5 bases). Between the trimmed V and J ends, which lost 3 bases and 4 bases, there was a span of 15 bases. Germline lookup yields CDR1 DFQATT and CDR2 SNEGSKA (reference sequence). The CDR3 contains 14 residues. CDR3 region: CSASLYRTITEAFF. The CDR3 bases are TGCAGTGCTAGTCTATACAGGACTATCACTGAAGCTTTCTTT.

This rearrangement joins TRBV5-4 to TRBJ1-1, with D hard to call. Looked up from germline, CDR1 is SGHNT and CDR2 is YYREEE (reference sequence). V lost 0 bases and J 1 base, leaving 7 bases between the germline ends. This CDR3 spans 14 amino acids. In DNA form, the CDR3 reads TGTGCCAGCAGCTTGGAGCGGACGAACACTGAAGCTTTCTTT. This codes for CASSLERTNTEAFF.

This clonotype came up many times. The chain uses TRBV5-1 and TRBJ2-6, with D uncertain. The CDR3 totals 16 residues. Germline CDR1 and CDR2: SGHRS and YFSETQ. V was clipped by 0 bases and J by 0 bases, with 7 bases between them. The CDR3 region is CASSLGPNSGANVLTF. The CDR3 region has the DNA TGCGCCAGCAGCTTGGGGCCAAACTCTGGGGCCAACGTCCTGACTTTC.

The gene calls are TRBV18 and TRBJ1-1; D is perhaps TRBD1 (5 bases). The ends were cut back, 2 bases at V and 3 bases at J, with 10 bases in the middle. This CDR3 contains 14 residues. Germline V gene data show CDR1 as KGHSH and CDR2 as LQKENI. The CDR3 sequence is CASSPAGRHTEAFF. CDR3 bases: TGTGCCAGCTCACCAGCGGGACGCCACACTGAAGCTTTCTTT.

The rearrangement joins TRBV12-3 or TRBV12-4 to TRBJ2-4; maybe TRBD1 (6 bases). The CDR3 extends over 16 amino acids. The V gene lost 6 bases and the J gene lost 2 bases, with 17 bases spanning the gap. Here the CDR3 DNA reads TGTGCCAGCAGCGTATTTGGGGGCTCGACCAAAAACATTCAGTACTTC. Its translation is CASSVFGGSTKNIQYF.

This clonotype was recorded many times. The chain is built from TRBV2 and TRBJ1-2, with 8 bases matching TRBD1. CDR3 size: 14 residues. The V gene end was trimmed by 5 bases and the J gene end by 2 bases; junction bases not matched to a gene: 4. Germline V CDR1 and CDR2: SNHLY, FYNNEI. The CDR3 nucleotides are TGTGCCAGCAGTCCAGGGGGCGGAAACTATGGCTACACCTTC. Its protein product is CASSPGGGNYGYTF.

This clonotype was seen only a few times. The chain employs TRBV5-5 and TRBJ1-1; TRBD1 is a possible D gene (6 bases). Germline lookup yields CDR1 SGHKS and CDR2 YYEKEE (reference sequence). The CDR3 is made up of 12 amino acids. V shed 3 bases and J shed 11 bases, with 14 bases lying between them. CDR3 protein: CASSYNTGTAFF. CDR3 DNA: TGTGCCAGCAGCTACAACACAGGGACGGCTTTCTTT.

The chain links TRBV6-6 to TRBJ1-4; 10 bases match TRBD1. The germline gives CDR1 MNHNY, CDR2 SVGAGI (reference sequence). V shed 5 bases and J 4 bases; nucleotides not matched to a gene: 4. CDR3 size: 15 residues. CDR3 loop: CASSLGQGVNEKLFF. The CDR3 DNA is TGTGCCAGCAGTCTCGGACAGGGGGTTAATGAAAAACTGTTTTTT.

This clonotype was found many times. This chain joins TRBV7-9 and TRBJ1-4, with unresolved D. This CDR3 is built from 11 residues. CDR1 and CDR2 (germline): SEHNR, FQNEAQ (reference sequence). Deletions cut 2 bases from V and 7 bases from J, with 2 bases between. CDR3 sequence reads: CASSLSEKLFF. The CDR3 region has the DNA TGTGCCAGCAGCTTAAGTGAAAAACTGTTTTTT.

This chain connects TRBV25-1 to TRBJ2-7; no reliable D call. Per germline, CDR1 MGHDK and CDR2 SYGVNS. With 6 bases removed from V and 0 bases from J, the gap between germline ends came to 15 bases. The CDR3 is 15 residues long. The CDR3 loop reads CASSHPGRSSYEQYF. CDR3 bases: TGTGCCAGCAGCCACCCGGGCCGAAGCTCCTACGAGCAGTACTTC.

This clonotype was seen repeatedly, ten times or more. The chain links TRBV7-9 to TRBJ1-2, with no clear D. The V end was cut by 5 bases, the J end by 4 bases, with 11 bases between. Germline V CDR1 and CDR2: SEHNR, FQNEAQ (reference sequence). The CDR3 loop spans 13 amino acids. The CDR3 loop reads CASSPPDGYGYTF. The DNA for the CDR3 is TGTGCCAGCAGCCCTCCAGATGGCTATGGCTACACCTTC.